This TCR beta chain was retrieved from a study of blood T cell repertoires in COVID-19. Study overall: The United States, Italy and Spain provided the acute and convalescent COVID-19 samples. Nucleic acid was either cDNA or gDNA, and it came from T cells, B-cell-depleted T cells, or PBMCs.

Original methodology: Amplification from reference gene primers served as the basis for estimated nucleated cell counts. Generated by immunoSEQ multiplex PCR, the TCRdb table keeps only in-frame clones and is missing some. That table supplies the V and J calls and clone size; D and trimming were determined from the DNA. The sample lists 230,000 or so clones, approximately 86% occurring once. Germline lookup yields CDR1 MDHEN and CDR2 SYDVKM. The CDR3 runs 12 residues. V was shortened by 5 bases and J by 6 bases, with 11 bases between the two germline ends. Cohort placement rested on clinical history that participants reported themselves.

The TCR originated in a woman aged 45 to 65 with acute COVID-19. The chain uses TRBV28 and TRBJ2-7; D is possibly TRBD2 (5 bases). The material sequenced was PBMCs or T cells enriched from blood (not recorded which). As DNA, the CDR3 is TGTGCCAGCAGTGAGAGGGTTGGCGAGCAGTACTTC. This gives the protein CASSERVGEQYF.